The entry below gives a single T cell receptor beta chain sequence along with its context. Its antigen remains unknown. There are 17 residues in the CDR3. Germline V gene sequence: CDR1 SGHVS, CDR2 FNYEAQ. After removal of 2 bases from V and 0 bases from J, the junction contained 8 bases not matched to a gene. The use of a sample-barcoded 5' primer and a J-beta primer mix characterized a second PCR of about 7 to 12 cycles. TCRdb passed the 5' RACE reads through MiXCR, listing each CDR3 protein once. Counted here are around 750,000 distinct CDR3 sequences, roughly 50% occurring once; the ten biggest clones make up under 50%. The entry originates in a study of blood T cells in healthy people across ages. Study conclusions and caveats: Age showed a roughly linear inverse relationship with TCR beta diversity per million T cells.

The sample comprised blood. The chain combines TRBV7-6 with TRBJ2-3; TRBD2 matches at 7 bases. This TCR was sampled from an elderly man in good health. CDR3 sequence reads: CASSLSLSGASTDTQYF. The CDR3 DNA reads TGTGCCAGCAGCTTATCTCTAAGCGGGGCTAGCACAGATACGCAGTATTTT. The whole variable domain, filled in from reference TRBV7-6 and TRBJ2-3, reads GAGVSQSPRYKVTKRGQDVALRCDPISGHVSLYWYRQALGQGPEFLTYFNYEAQQDKSGLPNDRFSAERPEGSISTLTIQRTEQRDSAMYRCASSLSLSGASTDTQYFGPGTRLTVL.